The TCR beta chain under discussion was sequenced for a study of cytomegalovirus exposure and HLA in healthy donors. The PCR had 60 Vbeta and 13 Jbeta primers. This table comes from immunoSEQ multiplex PCR, and its TCRdb copy is limited to in-frame clones, with some not included. The sample has some 150,000 clones, about 75% seen once. The CDR3 contains 14 residues. Germline V gene sequence: CDR1 LNHDA, CDR2 SQIVND (reference sequence). V lost 0 bases and J lost 5, with 8 bases in between. The sequenced sample was PBMCs. The sequence came from a man in his forties in good health and CMV-seropositive. The chain recombines TRBV19 with TRBJ2-1; D remains unclear. The CDR3 DNA follows: TGTGCCAGTAGTATAGATCGCCAGAACAATGAGCAGTTCTTC. Encoded protein: CASSIDRQNNEQFF.